The clone carrying this T cell receptor (beta chain) was found a few times. Its antigen remains unidentified. This same CDR3 is encoded by further DNA sequences in the sample. The sample is drawn from a study of radiotherapy plus CTLA-4 blockade in lung cancer. Regarding the study as a whole: In blood, tumor-derived TCR clones expanded after radiotherapy plus ipilimumab.

Germline CDR1 is SNHLY and CDR2 is FYNNEI. V was trimmed by 6 bases and J by 4 bases, leaving 9 bases between them. This CDR3 contains 12 residues. The table came from immunoSEQ multiplex PCR; TCRdb's copy has only in-frame clones and leaves some out. The profile covers around 70,000 clones, with 80% to 90% appearing a single time and about 38% taken by the ten largest. The material sequenced was peripheral blood, taken from a patient treated with radiotherapy plus ipilimumab. V and J are TRBV2 and TRBJ2-5, with D tentatively TRBD2 (5 bases). This receptor was obtained from a human donor with non-small cell lung cancer that progressed on radiotherapy plus ipilimumab. The CDR3 spells CASRRVGETQYF. CDR3 coding DNA: TGTGCCAGCAGGCGGGTCGGAGAGACCCAGTACTTC.